This TCR beta chain was identified during a study of Ad26.COV2.S vaccination and SARS-CoV-2 variants. Study-wide points: People who got the vaccine had more spike-specific TCR breadth than people who got placebo. Reported findings describe substantial breadth in spike-specific CD8+ and CD4+ T cell responses following vaccination.

Treatment in this sample: roughly 19 received Ad26.COV2.S at low or high dose, single or two shots; 5 received placebo; per-sample allocation not given. Day 63 after the first injection of vaccine or placebo was the sampling time. The sample came from a Boston adult aged 18-55 years. This vaccine is an Ad26 vector that expresses the Wuhan-strain SARS-CoV-2 spike. Concerning this clone: Its antigen is not identified.

There are 15 residues in the CDR3. The germline CDR1 and CDR2 sequences are MNHNS and SASEGT. V was pared by 2 bases and J by 4 bases, with 7 bases of the junction left unmatched. Clones were read by immunoSEQ multiplex PCR, and TCRdb kept only the in-frame ones, dropping some. The table shows about 480,000 clones, with about 83% occurring only once. The source of this sequence is a person between 18 and 59 years old who received the Ad26.COV2.S COVID-19 vaccine or a placebo. The gene calls are TRBV6-1 and TRBJ1-1; 7 bases fit TRBD1. This material consisted of peripheral blood, taken in a trial of Ad26.COV2.S vaccine versus placebo. CDR3 nucleotides: TGTGCCAGCAGTGAACGTAACAGGGGAGTCACTGAAGCTTTCTTT. Amino acid sequence: CASSERNRGVTEAFF.